This TCR beta chain is drawn from a study of T cells after yellow fever vaccination. General study findings and limits: Although the secondary response was weaker, it peaked faster, at day 5 versus 15.

Trimming took 2 bases from V and 5 from J; bases not matched to a gene: 6. This CDR3 has 15 amino acids. Germline V gene lookup returns CDR1 MNHEY and CDR2 SVGEGT. TCRdb re-called the 5' RACE reads through MiXCR, storing one row per CDR3 protein. The sample has hundreds of thousands of distinct CDR3 sequences, around 10% seen once. About this clonotype: Its specificity is unknown.

The source is a man aged 18 to 30 who received the YFV17D yellow fever vaccine. This sequence joins TRBV6-2 or TRBV6-3 and TRBJ2-5; TRBD2 matches 9 bases. The sequencing here drew on PBMCs, taken on the day of the first yellow fever vaccination. The CDR3 protein is CASSYRASGEETQYF. For the CDR3, the DNA is TGTGCCAGCAGTTACAGGGCTAGCGGGGAGGAGACCCAGTACTTC.